What follows are 8 T cell receptor beta chains derived from one specimen sequenced in a study of cytomegalovirus exposure and HLA in healthy donors. PCR used 60 Vbeta primers and 13 Jbeta primers. Generated by immunoSEQ multiplex PCR, the TCRdb table keeps only in-frame clones and is missing some. The sample has roughly 200,000 clones, 75% seen once. The sample taken for sequencing was PBMCs. The receptor source for this set is a male donor in good health and CMV-seronegative.

J is TRBJ2-4 and V is TRBV30, with TRBD2 matching over 7 bases. CDR3 length: 14 residues. The germline gives CDR1 GTSNPN, CDR2 SVGIG (reference sequence). Losses at the gene ends were 0 bases for V and 10 bases for J; bases not matched to a gene: 9. The CDR3 DNA reads TGTGCCTGGAGTGTGGGGGAGGGCCGTCGGATTCAGTACTTC. Protein product: CAWSVGEGRRIQYF.

As regards this clone: Different DNA sequences within this sample yield the same CDR3. V usage is TRBV15 and J usage is TRBJ1-2, with TRBD1 identical over 8 bases. V was clipped by 3 bases and J by 2 bases; unmatched bases: 5. This CDR3 spans 15 amino acids. The germline gives CDR1 LNHNV, CDR2 YYDKDF (reference sequence). This chain's CDR3 is CATSRTGANNYGYTF. CDR3 DNA: TGTGCCACCAGCAGGACAGGGGCGAACAACTATGGCTACACCTTC.

The CDR3 loop reads CASSSIGNQPQHF. DNA for the CDR3: TGTGCCAGCAGTTCAATAGGCAATCAGCCCCAGCATTTT. This chain joins TRBV28 and TRBJ1-5; D unclear. V lost 4 bases and J 2 bases, leaving 6 bases between the germline ends. Germline CDR1 reads MDHEN; CDR2 reads SYDVKM. The CDR3 totals 13 residues.

This chain connects TRBV6-6 to TRBJ1-5; maybe TRBD1 (6 bases). Trimming left V 5 bases short and J 5 bases short, with 13 bases between. The CDR3 has 14 amino acids. The germline gives CDR1 MNHNY, CDR2 SVGAGI (reference sequence). CDR3 amino acids: CASSKVQGYQPQHF. The CDR3 DNA sequence: TGTGCCAGCAGTAAAGTACAGGGCTATCAGCCCCAGCATTTT.

This chain connects TRBV28 to TRBJ1-5; TRBD1 is a possible D gene (5 bases). This CDR3 spans 14 amino acids. V was shortened by 8 bases and J by 4 bases, with 15 bases between the two germline ends. From germline, CDR1 is MDHEN and CDR2 SYDVKM. CDR3 in DNA: TGTGCCAGCTCAACTTGGGCAGGGAATCAGCCCCAGCATTTT. It codes for CASSTWAGNQPQHF.

This chain uses TRBV7-3 with TRBJ2-7; 7 bases are a match to TRBD1. V lost 6 bases to trimming and J lost 2 bases; unmatched junction nucleotides: 7. Germline CDR1 and CDR2: SGHTA and FQGTGA. The CDR3 is 14 amino acids. Here the CDR3 reads CASSATGTAYEQYF. CDR3 coding DNA: TGTGCCAGCAGTGCGACCGGGACAGCCTACGAGCAGTACTTC. The variable domain in full, with the rest retrieved from reference TRBV7-3 and TRBJ2-7, is GAGVSQTPSNKVTEKGKYVELRCDPISGHTALYWYRQSLGQGPEFLIYFQGTGAADDSGLPNDRFFAVRPEGSVSTLKIQRTERGDSAVYLCASSATGTAYEQYFGPGTRLTVT.

In its sample, this clone was seen a few times. The chain joins TRBV15 to TRBJ1-2; TRBD1 might be the D (5 bases). V lost 0 bases to trimming and J lost 3 bases, with 5 bases between them. There are 13 residues in the CDR3. Germline V gives CDR1 LNHNV, CDR2 YYDKDF (reference sequence). CDR3 sequence (DNA): TGTGCCACCAGCAGAGAACAGGACTATGGCTACACCTTC. Translation gives CATSREQDYGYTF.

This clone showed up just once. The chain has TRBV28 and TRBJ2-3, with TRBD2 as a possible D gene (7 bases). The CDR3 runs to 14 residues. Trimming cost V 7 bases and J 5 bases, with 16 bases left between them. The germline CDR1 and CDR2 sequences are MDHEN and SYDVKM. CDR3 in amino acids: CASTLGGRGDTQYF. In nucleotides, the CDR3 is TGTGCCAGCACGTTGGGGGGGCGAGGAGATACGCAGTATTTT.